Detailed here is one T cell receptor (beta chain). What it recognizes is unknown. The sample belongs to a study of T-cell reconstitution after alpha-beta-depleted transplantation in children. Trimming took 4 bases from V and 0 from J, leaving 6 bases between them. Germline-derived CDR1 and CDR2 are SEHNR and FQNEAQ (reference sequence). The CDR3 has 13 amino acids. Study results and caveats: Several hundred expanded graft clones reportedly supplied alpha-beta T cells about two months after transplant. Once a year had passed after transplant, T-cell counts and diversity came mostly from newly produced T cells. The origin of high day-60 TCRbeta diversity in some patients lay in surviving recipient T cells and thymic progenitors.

A TCRbeta library incorporating unique molecular identifiers was prepared. TCRdb reprocessed the PCR reads with MiXCR, giving one entry per CDR3 protein. The profile shows 250,000 to 400,000 distinct CDR3 sequences, approximately 23% of them singletons. V usage is TRBV7-9 and J usage is TRBJ1-1, with unresolved D. This TCR was recovered from a male patient younger than 18 who had a stem cell transplant for acute lymphoblastic leukemia, so the T cells may come from the graft donor. The specimen was PBMCs, mostly from graft donor cells, collected 180 days after TCRalphabeta/CD19-depleted stem cell transplant. The DNA for the CDR3 is TGTGCCAGCAGCTGGGAGGTGAACACTGAAGCTTTCTTT. Translated: CASSWEVNTEAFF.